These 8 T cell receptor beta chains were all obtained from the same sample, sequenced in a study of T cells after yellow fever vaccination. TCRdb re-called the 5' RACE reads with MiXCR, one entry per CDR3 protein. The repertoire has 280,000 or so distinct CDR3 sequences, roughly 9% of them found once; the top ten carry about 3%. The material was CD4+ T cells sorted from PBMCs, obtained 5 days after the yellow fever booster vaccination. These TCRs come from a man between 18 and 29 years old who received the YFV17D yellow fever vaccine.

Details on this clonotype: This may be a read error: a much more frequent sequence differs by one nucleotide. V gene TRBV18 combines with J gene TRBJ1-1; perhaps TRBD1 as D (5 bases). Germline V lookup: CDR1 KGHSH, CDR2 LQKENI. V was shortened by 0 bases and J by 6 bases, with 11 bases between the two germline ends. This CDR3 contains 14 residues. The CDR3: CASSPPLGASEAFF. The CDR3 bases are TGTGCCAGCTCACCACCGTTAGGGGCCTCTGAAGCTTTCTTT.

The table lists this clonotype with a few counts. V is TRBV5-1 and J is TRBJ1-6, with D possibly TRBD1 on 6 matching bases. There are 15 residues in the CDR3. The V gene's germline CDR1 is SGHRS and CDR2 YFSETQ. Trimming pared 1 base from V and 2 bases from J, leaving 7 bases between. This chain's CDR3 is CASSLQGPYNSPLHF. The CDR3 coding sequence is TGCGCCAGCAGCTTGCAGGGGCCCTATAATTCACCCCTCCACTTT. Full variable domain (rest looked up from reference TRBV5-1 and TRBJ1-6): KAGVTQTPRYLIKTRGQQVTLSCSPISGHRSVSWYQQTPGQGLQFLFEYFSETQRNKGNFPGRFSGRQFSNSRSEMNVSTLELGDSALYLCASSLQGPYNSPLHFGNGTRLTVT.

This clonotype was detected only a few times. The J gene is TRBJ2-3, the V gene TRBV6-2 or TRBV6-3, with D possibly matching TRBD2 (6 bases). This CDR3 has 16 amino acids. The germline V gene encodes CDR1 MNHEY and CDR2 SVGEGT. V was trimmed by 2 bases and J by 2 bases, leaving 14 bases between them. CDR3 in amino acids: CASSYRQGLFTDTQYF. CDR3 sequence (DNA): TGTGCCAGCAGTTACCGCCAGGGACTGTTCACAGATACGCAGTATTTT.

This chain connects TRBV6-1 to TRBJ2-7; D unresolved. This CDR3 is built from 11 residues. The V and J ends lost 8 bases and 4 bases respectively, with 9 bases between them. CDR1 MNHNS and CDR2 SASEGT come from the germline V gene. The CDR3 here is CASGVGYEQYV. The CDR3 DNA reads TGTGCCAGCGGAGTGGGGTACGAGCAGTACGTC.

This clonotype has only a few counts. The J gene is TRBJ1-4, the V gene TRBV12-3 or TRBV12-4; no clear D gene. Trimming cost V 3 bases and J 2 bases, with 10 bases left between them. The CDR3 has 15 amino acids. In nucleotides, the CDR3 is TGTGCCAGCAGTTTTGCCTTGGGTACTAATGAAAAACTGTTTTTT. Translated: CASSFALGTNEKLFF.

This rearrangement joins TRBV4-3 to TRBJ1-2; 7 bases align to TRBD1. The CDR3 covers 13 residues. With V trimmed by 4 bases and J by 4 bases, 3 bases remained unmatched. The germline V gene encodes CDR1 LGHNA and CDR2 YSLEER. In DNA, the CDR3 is TGCGCCAGCAGCCGTCCAGGGGGCTATGGCTACACCTTC. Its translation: CASSRPGGYGYTF.

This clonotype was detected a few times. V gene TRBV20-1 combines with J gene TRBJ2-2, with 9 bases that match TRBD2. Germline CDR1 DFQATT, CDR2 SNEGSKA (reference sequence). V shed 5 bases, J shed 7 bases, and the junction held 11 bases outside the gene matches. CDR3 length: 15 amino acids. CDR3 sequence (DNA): TGCAGTGCTGCCTCCGGGACTAGCTACGGCGGGGAGCTGTTTTTT. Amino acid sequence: CSAASGTSYGGELFF.

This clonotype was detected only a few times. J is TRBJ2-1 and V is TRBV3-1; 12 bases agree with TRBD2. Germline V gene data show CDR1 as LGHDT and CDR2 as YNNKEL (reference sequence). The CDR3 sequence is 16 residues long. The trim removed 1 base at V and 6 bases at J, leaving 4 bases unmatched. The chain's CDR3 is CASSQGASGGANEQFF. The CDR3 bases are TGTGCCAGCAGCCAAGGGGCTAGCGGGGGGGCCAATGAGCAGTTCTTC.